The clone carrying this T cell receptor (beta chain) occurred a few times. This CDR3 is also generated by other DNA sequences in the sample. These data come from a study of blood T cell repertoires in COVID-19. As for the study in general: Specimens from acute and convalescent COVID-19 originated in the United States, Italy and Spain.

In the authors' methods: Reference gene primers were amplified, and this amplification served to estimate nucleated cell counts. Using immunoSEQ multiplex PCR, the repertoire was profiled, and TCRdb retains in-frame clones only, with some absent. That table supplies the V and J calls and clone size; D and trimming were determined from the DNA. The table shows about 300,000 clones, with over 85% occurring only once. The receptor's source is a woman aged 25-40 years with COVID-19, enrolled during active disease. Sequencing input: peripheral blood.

The DNA for the CDR3 is TGTGCCAGCAGGCCTACAGGGGCAAACTATGGCTACACCTTC. It codes for CASRPTGANYGYTF. This chain links TRBV6-5 with TRBJ1-2; TRBD1 matches at 7 bases. This CDR3 is built from 14 residues. The V and J ends lost 6 bases and 2 bases, in that order; junction bases with no gene match: 6. The germline gives CDR1 MNHEY, CDR2 SVGAGI.